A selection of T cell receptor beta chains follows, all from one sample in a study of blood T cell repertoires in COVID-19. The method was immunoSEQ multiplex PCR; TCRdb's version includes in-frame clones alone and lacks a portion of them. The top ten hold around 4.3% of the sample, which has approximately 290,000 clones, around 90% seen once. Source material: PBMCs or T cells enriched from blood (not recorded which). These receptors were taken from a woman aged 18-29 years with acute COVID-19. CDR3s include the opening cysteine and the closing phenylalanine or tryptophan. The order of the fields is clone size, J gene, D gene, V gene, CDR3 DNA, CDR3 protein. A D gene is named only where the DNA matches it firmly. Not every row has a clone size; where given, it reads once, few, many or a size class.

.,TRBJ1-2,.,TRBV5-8,TGTGCCAGCAGACTAACGGCCGGGGGAGGATCTAACTATGGCTACACCTTC,CASRLTAGGGSNYGYTF
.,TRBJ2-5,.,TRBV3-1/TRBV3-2,TGTGCCAGCAGCCCTACTAGGGTTCAAGAGACCCAGTACTTC,CASSPTRVQETQYF
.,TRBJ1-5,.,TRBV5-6,TGTGCCAGCAGCTACTCAGGGAACCAGCCCCAGCATTTT,CASSYSGNQPQHF
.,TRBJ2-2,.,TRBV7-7,TGTGCTAGCAGCTTAGCCTCTCCGGGGACCGGGGAGCTGTTTTTT,CASSLASPGTGELFF
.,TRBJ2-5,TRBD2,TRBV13,TGTGCCAGCAGCTTAGGGGAGTATAGCGGGAGGGTTGAGGAGACCCAGTACTTC,CASSLGEYSGRVEETQYF
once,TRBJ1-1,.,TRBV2,TGTGCCAGCAGGACGACAGTGCTCACTGAAGCTTTCTTT,CASRTTVLTEAFF
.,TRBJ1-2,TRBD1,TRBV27,TGTGCCAGCAGTTTACAGGGGGGTAACTATGGCTACACCTTC,CASSLQGGNYGYTF
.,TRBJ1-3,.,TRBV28,TGTGCCAGCAGTTTAGGGCATCGGCCTGGAAACACCATATATTTT,CASSLGHRPGNTIYF
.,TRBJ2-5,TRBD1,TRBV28,TGTGCCATGTCGGGGGCAGGGGGCAGAGAGACCCAGTACTTC,CAMSGAGGRETQYF
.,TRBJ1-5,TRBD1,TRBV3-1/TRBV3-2,TGTGCCAGCAGCCAGGGGGACAGGGGGCCGGATCAGCCCCAGCATTTT,CASSQGDRGPDQPQHF
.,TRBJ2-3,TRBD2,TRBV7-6,TGTGCCAGCAGCCGACTAGCGGGAGACTCGCAGTATTTT,CASSRLAGDSQYF
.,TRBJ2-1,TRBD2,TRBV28,TGTGCCAGCAGTTTTCAACTAGCGGGAGGATCCTACAATGAGCAGTTCTTC,CASSFQLAGGSYNEQFF
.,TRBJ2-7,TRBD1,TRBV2,TGTGCCAGCAGCCTTACTACAGGGGGGAGCTACGAGCAGTACTTC,CASSLTTGGSYEQYF
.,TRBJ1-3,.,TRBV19,TGTGCCAGTAGACCCGTGAGCTCTGGAAACACCATATATTTT,CASRPVSSGNTIYF
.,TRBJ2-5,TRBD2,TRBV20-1,TGCAGTGCTAGTCTGGCGGGAGGGGAGACCCAGTACTTC,CSASLAGGETQYF
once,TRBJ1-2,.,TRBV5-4,TGTGCCAGCAGCTTAGGGGGAACAGGGTACGACTATGGCTACACCTTC,CASSLGGTGYDYGYTF
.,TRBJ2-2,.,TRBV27,TGTGCCACCACACAAAGCGGGAACACCGGGGAGCTGTTTTTT,CATTQSGNTGELFF
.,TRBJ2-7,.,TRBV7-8,TGTGCCAGCAGCTTGTCGGGGTCATCCTACGAGCAGTACTTC,CASSLSGSSYEQYF
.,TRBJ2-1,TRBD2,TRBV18,TGTGCCAGCTCACCTAATACCGGGACTAGCGGGAGAGCGAATGAGCAGTTCTTC,CASSPNTGTSGRANEQFF
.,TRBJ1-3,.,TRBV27,TGTGCCAGCAGTTTATTTTTCGGGAGGGGGACTATCTCTGGAAACACCATATATTTT,CASSLFFGRGTISGNTIYF
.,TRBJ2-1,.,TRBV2,TGTGCCAGCAGGGCAGGGCCCTACAATGAGCAGTTCTTC,CASRAGPYNEQFF
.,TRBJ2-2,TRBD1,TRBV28,TGTGCCAGCAGAGGACAGGCCGCGAACACCGGGGAGCTGTTTTTT,CASRGQAANTGELFF
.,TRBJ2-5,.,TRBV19,TGTGCCAGTAGTAGCCACCGGGCGCGGGGGACCCAGTACTTC,CASSSHRARGTQYF
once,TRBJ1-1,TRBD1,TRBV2,TGTGCCAGCAGCCTTGAGGCAGGGGGGAACACTGAAGCTTTCTTT,CASSLEAGGNTEAFF